This entry lists 31 T cell receptor beta chains sequenced from one sample in a study of cytomegalovirus exposure and HLA in healthy donors. Vbeta (60) and Jbeta (13) primers were used in the PCR. TCRdb's table, derived via immunoSEQ multiplex PCR, lists solely in-frame clones and lacks some. The sample lists 130,000 to 150,000 clones, 82% occurring once. The source material was PBMCs. The origin of the receptors is a man aged 25-45 years in good health and CMV-seropositive.

This clone turned up a few times. The chain joins TRBV18 to TRBJ2-2, with D possibly TRBD1 on 6 matching bases. Per germline, CDR1 KGHSH and CDR2 LQKENI. V was shortened by 1 base and J by 6 bases, with 15 bases between the two germline ends. The CDR3 totals 16 residues. CDR3 residues: CASSPLDSGAAGELFF. CDR3 DNA sequence: TGTGCCAGCTCACCACTCGATTCAGGGGCCGCCGGGGAGCTGTTTTTT.

Only one count was recorded for this clone. This chain uses TRBV6-5 with TRBJ2-5; 9 bases are a match to TRBD2. The end of the DNA aligns better with TRBJ2-7, so the J call may be wrong. Germline V gene sequence: CDR1 MNHEY, CDR2 SVGAGI. This CDR3 is 13 amino acids long. The CDR3 protein is CASRAGGPHEQYF. The CDR3 bases are TGTGCCAGCAGGGCGGGAGGGCCTCACGAGCAGTACTTC.

The chain combines TRBV5-1 with TRBJ2-1; D might be TRBD2 (5 bases). The V end was cut by 3 bases, the J end by 1 base, with 14 bases between. This CDR3 spans 16 amino acids. Germline loops: CDR1 SGHRS, CDR2 YFSETQ. The chain's CDR3 is CASSYHSEPSYNEQFF. CDR3 DNA: TGCGCCAGCAGCTACCATAGCGAACCATCCTACAATGAGCAGTTCTTC.

The V and J genes are TRBV10-2 and TRBJ1-1; D is possibly TRBD1 (5 bases). Deletions cut 4 bases from V and 3 bases from J, with 12 bases between. Germline CDR1 reads WSHSY; CDR2 reads SAAADI. The CDR3 has 14 residues. The CDR3 DNA sequence: TGCGCCAGCAGTGGATTAGGGGCAGACACTGAAGCTTTCTTT. This gives the protein CASSGLGADTEAFF.

This clone was recorded a few times. This chain uses TRBV15 with TRBJ1-2; D gene ambiguous. Germline V gene sequence: CDR1 LNHNV, CDR2 YYDKDF (reference sequence). This CDR3 spans 14 amino acids. Trimming left V 0 bases short and J 2 bases short, with 7 bases between. The CDR3 sequence is CATSRDRRNYGYTF. The CDR3 DNA is TGTGCCACCAGCAGAGATCGGAGGAACTATGGCTACACCTTC.

V is TRBV27 and J is TRBJ2-2; D unclear. This CDR3 has 17 amino acids. Deletions cut 4 bases from V and 4 bases from J, with 19 bases between. Germline lookup yields CDR1 MNHEY and CDR2 SMNVEV (reference sequence). DNA of the CDR3: TGTGCCAGCAGTTCAGCCCCAGGCCGCGTGGGCACCGGGGAGCTGTTTTTT. Its translation is CASSSAPGRVGTGELFF.

The genes are TRBV25-1 and TRBJ1-5; D gene uncertain. The V end lost 10 bases, the J end lost 5 bases, and 27 bases lay between the germline ends. The CDR3 loop spans 17 amino acids. Per the germline V gene, CDR1 is MGHDK and CDR2 is SYGVNS. CDR3 sequence (DNA): TGTGCCACCAAAGTGGGAGGTAGAGAAGACCGTTATCAGCCCCAGCATTTT. Protein product: CATKVGGREDRYQPQHF.

A single count supports this clone. The gene calls are TRBV19 and TRBJ1-2; TRBD1 matches 8 bases. Per germline, CDR1 LNHDA and CDR2 SQIVND (reference sequence). V lost 7 bases and J lost 1; bases outside the gene matches: 11. The CDR3 contains 16 residues. CDR3 sequence: CASTMTGATFNYGYTF. In DNA, the CDR3 is TGTGCCAGTACCATGACAGGGGCAACTTTTAACTATGGCTACACCTTC. The whole variable domain, remainder taken from reference TRBV19 and TRBJ1-2, is DGGITQSPKYLFRKEGQNVTLSCEQNLNHDAMYWYRQDPGQGLRLIYYSQIVNDFQKGDIAEGYSVSREKKESFPLTVTSAQKNPTAFYLCASTMTGATFNYGYTFGSGTRLTVV.

The DNA for the CDR3 is TGTGCCTGGAGTGTTAGGGGGAATACGCAGTATTTT. Amino acid sequence: CAWSVRGNTQYF. The J gene is TRBJ2-3, the V gene TRBV30; TRBD1 might be the D (6 bases). Germline-derived CDR1 and CDR2 are GTSNPN and SVGIG (reference sequence). The CDR3 has 12 amino acids. Trimming cost V 0 bases and J 7 bases, with 8 bases left between them.

V is TRBV30 and J is TRBJ2-7; the D gene is possibly TRBD1 (5 bases). V dropped 3 bases and J dropped 2 bases, with 11 bases sitting between them. Germline values: CDR1 GTSNPN, CDR2 SVGIG (reference sequence). CDR3 length: 13 amino acids. The CDR3 here is CAWSATEPYEQYF. Here the CDR3 DNA reads TGTGCCTGGAGCGCGACAGAACCCTACGAGCAGTACTTC.

As concerns this clone: The junction departs from germline at one end; a sequencing error may be responsible. The V gene is TRBV4-1, the J gene TRBJ2-4; tentative D call: TRBD1 (6 bases). This CDR3 region has 16 residues. Germline V gene lookup returns CDR1 MGHRA and CDR2 YSYEKL. The chain's CDR3 is CASSQQGPVTKNSQYF. CDR3 bases: TGCGCCAGCAGCCAACAGGGGCCCGTAACCAAAAACAGTCAGTACTTC.

The rearrangement links TRBV15 to TRBJ1-3; possible D gene TRBD1, 6 bases. The CDR3 loop spans 15 amino acids. The ends were cut back, 3 bases at V and 0 bases at J, with 9 bases in the middle. CDR1 and CDR2 (germline): LNHNV, YYDKDF (reference sequence). The CDR3, as DNA: TGTGCCACCAGCAGGGACAGTATCTCTGGAAACACCATATATTTT. This encodes CATSRDSISGNTIYF.

The J gene is TRBJ2-7, the V gene TRBV18; 9 bases agree with TRBD1. V lost 3 bases and J lost 0; bases outside the gene matches: 0. CDR3 length: 14 amino acids. CDR1 KGHSH and CDR2 LQKENI come from the germline V gene. CDR3 region: CASSPTGGSYEQYF. The CDR3 DNA sequence: TGTGCCAGCTCACCGACAGGGGGCTCCTACGAGCAGTACTTC.

The chain carries TRBV27 and TRBJ2-3; TRBD2 is a possible D gene (5 bases). Deletions cut 2 bases from V and 5 bases from J, with 17 bases between. The CDR3 has 16 residues. The V gene's germline CDR1 is MNHEY and CDR2 SMNVEV (reference sequence). CDR3 region: CASSLRPRPAGDTQYF. The CDR3 DNA follows: TGTGCCAGCAGTTTAAGGCCCCGGCCCGCGGGAGATACGCAGTATTTT.

This clone was observed a few times. The V gene is TRBV5-1, the J gene TRBJ1-1; 10 positions agree with TRBD1. Germline values: CDR1 SGHRS, CDR2 YFSETQ. After removal of 4 bases from V and 12 bases from J, the junction contained 6 bases not matched to a gene. The CDR3 extends over 12 amino acids. The CDR3 sequence is CASSQLGQGTFF. Here the CDR3 DNA reads TGCGCCAGCAGCCAATTGGGACAGGGGACTTTCTTT.

This sequence joins TRBV5-1 and TRBJ1-5; D is ambiguous. CDR1 and CDR2 (germline): SGHRS, YFSETQ. Trimming took off 0 bases at V and 4 bases at J, with 5 bases between the two ends. The CDR3 length is 13 residues. The CDR3 DNA reads TGCGCCAGCAGCTTGGACGGGAATCAGCCCCAGCATTTT. Residues: CASSLDGNQPQHF.

This chain uses TRBV18 with TRBJ2-5, with D possibly TRBD1 on 5 matching bases. Trimming removed 3 bases from V and 5 bases from J, with 10 bases in between. The CDR3 has 13 amino acids. The V gene's germline CDR1 is KGHSH and CDR2 LQKENI. The CDR3 is CASSPQQGETQYF. The CDR3 nucleotides read TGTGCCAGCTCACCTCAGCAGGGTGAGACCCAGTACTTC.

The V and J genes are TRBV6-1 and TRBJ1-1; possibly TRBD1 for D (6 bases). Trimming removed 8 bases from V and 5 bases from J, with 15 bases in between. The length of the CDR3 is 13 residues. The germline gives CDR1 MNHNS, CDR2 SASEGT. For the CDR3, the DNA is TGTGCCAGCTTACAGGGAAGGCAGACTGAAGCTTTCTTT. Translation gives CASLQGRQTEAFF.

The rearrangement joins TRBV2 to TRBJ1-4; no reliable D call. The CDR3 has 15 residues. CDR1 and CDR2 (germline): SNHLY, FYNNEI. V gave up 6 bases and J gave up 8 bases, with 19 bases separating them. The CDR3 sequence: CASSPLMEAHEKLFF. The CDR3 DNA sequence: TGTGCCAGCAGCCCTTTGATGGAGGCGCACGAAAAACTGTTTTTT.

V gene TRBV19 combines with J gene TRBJ1-1; 7 bases are a match to TRBD1. CDR3 size: 13 residues. Germline assignment: CDR1 LNHDA and CDR2 SQIVND (reference sequence). The J segment lost 0 bases and the V segment lost 9 bases, leaving 4 bases of the junction unmatched. The CDR3 DNA follows: TGTGCCAGCCTTGGACAGGTGAACACTGAAGCTTTCTTT. This translates into CASLGQVNTEAFF.

This clone came up a few times. This chain joins TRBV29-1 and TRBJ2-1, with a weak D call TRBD2 (6 bases). CDR1 is SQVTM, CDR2 ANQGSEA, per germline. The V and J ends lost 6 bases and 2 bases respectively, with 14 bases between them. The length of the CDR3 is 14 residues. The CDR3 loop reads CSVSAGLTYNEQFF. The CDR3 coding sequence is TGCAGCGTATCAGCGGGCCTGACCTACAATGAGCAGTTCTTC.

The V gene is TRBV6-6, the J gene TRBJ1-1, with a possible D match to TRBD1 (6 bases). CDR1 is MNHNY and CDR2 is SVGAGI in the germline V gene (reference sequence). The V gene lost 8 bases and the J gene lost 6 bases, with 13 bases spanning the gap. This CDR3 comprises 12 residues. CDR3 bases: TGTGCCAGCGGGCGGGGGGGCGCTGAAGCTTTCTTT. This translates into CASGRGGAEAFF.

V and J are TRBV28 and TRBJ2-5, with 8 bases matching TRBD1. This CDR3 is 16 amino acids long. Germline lookup yields CDR1 MDHEN and CDR2 SYDVKM. The J segment lost 2 bases and the V segment lost 5 bases, leaving 10 bases of the junction unmatched. For the CDR3, the DNA is TGTGCCAGCAGTACTTTCGACAGGGGACAACAAGAGACCCAGTACTTC. It encodes CASSTFDRGQQETQYF.

In nucleotides, the CDR3 is TGTGCCAGTAGTATCGGGTGGGACACCCGCTCTGAAGCTTTCTTT. Its protein product is CASSIGWDTRSEAFF. The V gene is TRBV19, the J gene TRBJ1-1, with D possibly being TRBD1 (6 bases). The germline V gene encodes CDR1 LNHDA and CDR2 SQIVND (reference sequence). V was clipped by 3 bases and J by 6 bases, with 17 bases between them. The CDR3 spans 15 residues.

A few counts support this clone. This chain uses TRBV4-3 with TRBJ1-3; D gene unclear. The CDR3 length is 16 residues. Trimming shortened V by 1 base and J by 1 base, and 11 bases separated the two germline ends. The germline CDR1 and CDR2 sequences are LGHNA and YSLEER. The CDR3 protein is CASSQGRGVSGNTIYF. CDR3 in DNA: TGCGCCAGCAGCCAAGGCCGCGGGGTGTCTGGAAACACCATATATTTT.

To note about this clone: The missing conserved phenylalanine or tryptophan at the end of this CDR3 makes a read error likely. V gene TRBV30 combines with J gene TRBJ2-6; tentatively, D is TRBD2 (7 bases). The CDR3 spans 11 residues. CDR1 GTSNPN and CDR2 SVGIG come from the germline V gene (reference sequence). With 6 bases removed from V and 13 bases from J, the gap between germline ends came to 13 bases. CDR3 loop: CACGGRGVLTS. The CDR3 coding sequence is TGTGCCTGTGGGGGGAGGGGGGTCCTGACTTCC.

The V gene is TRBV19, the J gene TRBJ1-2, with 9 bases aligning to TRBD1. The CDR3 sequence is 14 residues long. V lost 8 bases and J lost 0; bases outside the gene matches: 4. The germline CDR1 and CDR2 sequences are LNHDA and SQIVND (reference sequence). The CDR3 sequence is CASWDRASNYGYTF. In DNA form, the CDR3 reads TGTGCCAGTTGGGACAGGGCATCTAACTATGGCTACACCTTC.

This chain uses TRBV5-4 with TRBJ2-7, with a possible D match to TRBD1 (6 bases). Deletions cut 4 bases from V and 0 bases from J, with 11 bases between. The CDR3 consists of 14 residues. Germline V gene sequence: CDR1 SGHNT, CDR2 YYREEE (reference sequence). The CDR3 sequence: CASSRQASSYEQYF. The CDR3 DNA sequence: TGTGCCAGCAGCCGACAGGCGAGCTCCTACGAGCAGTACTTC.

The rearrangement links TRBV28 to TRBJ1-5, with no clear D. CDR3 size: 12 residues. V was trimmed by 7 bases and J by 9 bases, leaving 13 bases between them. The germline V gene encodes CDR1 MDHEN and CDR2 SYDVKM. CDR3 bases: TGTGCCAGCAACCCCACAATGTGGCCCCAGCATTTT. Protein sequence: CASNPTMWPQHF.

The V and J genes are TRBV5-4 and TRBJ2-5; D unresolved. The CDR3 loop spans 14 amino acids. Germline V lookup: CDR1 SGHNT, CDR2 YYREEE (reference sequence). The germline V and J ends were trimmed by 0 bases and 1 base, with 7 bases remaining between them. The CDR3 here is CASSLVGSQETQYF. Written as DNA, the CDR3 is TGTGCCAGCAGCTTGGTGGGCAGCCAAGAGACCCAGTACTTC.

V is TRBV30 and J is TRBJ2-7, with 10 bases aligning to TRBD2. V lost 0 bases, J lost 5 bases, and 4 bases stayed unmatched. The CDR3 is 14 amino acids. Germline V lookup: CDR1 GTSNPN, CDR2 SVGIG (reference sequence). CDR3 loop: CAWSVLAGVHEQYF. The CDR3 region has the DNA TGTGCCTGGAGTGTCCTAGCGGGGGTACACGAGCAGTACTTC.